This T cell receptor beta chain came from a study of blood T cells in healthy people across ages. Per the germline V gene, CDR1 is SNHLY and CDR2 is FYNNEI. The V end lost 6 bases, the J end lost 5 bases, and 14 bases lay between the germline ends. This CDR3 contains 14 residues. A J-beta primer mix and a sample-barcoded 5' primer were used in a second PCR of roughly 6 to 11 cycles. MiXCR was run by TCRdb on the 5' RACE reads, yielding one entry per CDR3 protein. The table has 600,000 to 1,000,000 distinct CDR3 sequences, just under 25% seen once; the top ten hold approximately 3.7%. Remarks on this clonotype: Its matching antigen is unknown.

Points from the study as a whole: Both higher diversity and more naive CD4+ cells marked long-lived donors when set against aged donors.

Separately, the same data were catalogued under a study of T cells of mothers and their children. This second study says: Related mother-child pairs shared marginally more repertoire than unrelated pairs, though not significantly.

The chain has TRBV2 and TRBJ2-1, with D possibly matching TRBD2 (6 bases). This clonotype was obtained from a boy under 18 in good health. The sequencing sample was made of blood. CDR3 sequence reads: CASSWLAPNNEQFF. The CDR3 DNA is TGTGCCAGCAGCTGGCTAGCGCCTAACAATGAGCAGTTCTTC.